The clone carrying this T cell receptor beta chain occurred a few times. What it binds is not known. Sequencing used immunoSEQ multiplex PCR; TCRdb keeps in-frame clones, though not all of them. This sample has 65,000 or so clones, with around 86% found just once. This sample is drawn from a study of OX40 agonist ivuxolimab in advanced cancers. Whole-study context: Ivuxolimab, an agonist antibody against OX40 (CD134), was given to patients. Enrollees could have had prior anti-PD-1, anti-PD-L1 or anti-CTLA-4 therapy, which roughly 40% had received. Partial responses were recorded for three patients, including one with hepatocellular carcinoma and two with cutaneous melanoma.

Germline CDR1 reads GTSNPN; CDR2 reads SVGIG (reference sequence). The CDR3 consists of 13 residues. The V segment lost 4 bases and the J segment 7 bases; nucleotides outside the gene matches: 1. The study's findings and limits: CD8+ T cells showed, on average, more clonal expansion than CD4+ cells.

The chain recombines TRBV30 with TRBJ2-1, with 13 positions matching TRBD2. The sequenced sample was CD4+ or CD8+ T cells sorted from blood, obtained in a trial of the OX40 agonist ivuxolimab. This receptor was taken from an adult with an advanced solid tumor such as melanoma, head and neck, liver or kidney cancer. CDR3 bases: TGTGCCTGGAAACTAGCGGGGGGGAATGAGCAGTTCTTC. This gives the protein CAWKLAGGNEQFF.